This T cell receptor (beta chain) comes out of a study of response to subunit inactivated influenza vaccine. Points from the study as a whole: Only a handful of new T cells, the authors suggested, are recruited with each seasonal influenza vaccination.

A single record per CDR3 protein comes from TCRdb applying MiXCR to the RT-PCR reads. The sample holds 650,000 to 800,000 distinct CDR3 sequences, approximately 13% seen once. Germline V gene lookup returns CDR1 KGHSH and CDR2 LQKENI. V lost 1 base and J lost 2, with 15 bases in between. This CDR3 contains 17 residues. This clonotype appeared a few times. Its antigen remains unidentified. This TCR was sampled from a man in his fifties or sixties who received an inactivated influenza vaccine. The sample in question was PBMCs from blood, obtained around two weeks before vaccination. The chain is built from TRBV18 and TRBJ2-1, with D possibly being TRBD1 (6 bases). This chain's CDR3 is CASSPLTTGTTYNEQFF. The DNA of the CDR3 is TGTGCCAGCTCACCACTAACTACCGGGACAACCTACAATGAGCAGTTCTTC.